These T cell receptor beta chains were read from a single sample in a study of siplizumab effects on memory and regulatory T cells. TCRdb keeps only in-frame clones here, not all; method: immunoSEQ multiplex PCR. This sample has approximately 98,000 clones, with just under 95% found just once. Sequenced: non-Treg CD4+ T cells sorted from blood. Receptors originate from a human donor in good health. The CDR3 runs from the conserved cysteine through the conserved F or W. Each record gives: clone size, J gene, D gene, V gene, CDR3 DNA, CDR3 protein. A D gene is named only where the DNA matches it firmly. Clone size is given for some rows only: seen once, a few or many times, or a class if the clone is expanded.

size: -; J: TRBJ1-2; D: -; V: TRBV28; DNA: TGTGCCAGCACGGCGGGCAGAAAATTTGCAAACTATGGCTACACCTTC; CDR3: CASTAGRKFANYGYTF
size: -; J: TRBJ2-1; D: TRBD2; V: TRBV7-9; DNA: TGTGCCAGCAGCTTACCAAGCGGGAGGGCTTCCTACAATGAGCAGTTCTTC; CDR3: CASSLPSGRASYNEQFF
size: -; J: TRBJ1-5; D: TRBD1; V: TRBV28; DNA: TGTGCCAGCAGTTTAATAACAGGGGAGTATCAGCCCCAGCATTTT; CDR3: CASSLITGEYQPQHF
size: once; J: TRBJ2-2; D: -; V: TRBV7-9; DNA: TGTGCCAGCAGCTTCGCAAGGGGTCTCTCAAATCGAGGCACCGGGGAGCTGTTTTTT; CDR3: CASSFARGLSNRGTGELFF
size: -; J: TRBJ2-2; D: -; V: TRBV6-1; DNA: TGTGCCAGCAGTGTCGACAGAAACACCGGGGAGCTGTTTTTT; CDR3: CASSVDRNTGELFF
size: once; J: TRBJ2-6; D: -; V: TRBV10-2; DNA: TGCGCCAGCAGTCGGGGCGGGTCTGGGGCCAACGTCCTGACTTTC; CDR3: CASSRGGSGANVLTF
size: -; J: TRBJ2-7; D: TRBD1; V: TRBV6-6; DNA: TGTGCCAGCAGTTACCTGGGACAGGGACAGGCCTACGAGCAGTACTTC; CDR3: CASSYLGQGQAYEQYF
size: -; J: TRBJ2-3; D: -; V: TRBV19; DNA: TGTGCCAGTACCGTGGACGGAGCGGTAGGTACGCAGTATTTT; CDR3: CASTVDGAVGTQYF
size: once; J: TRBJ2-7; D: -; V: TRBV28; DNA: TGTGCCAGCAGATTCGCACGGGTTTCCTACGAGCAGTACTTC; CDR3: CASRFARVSYEQYF
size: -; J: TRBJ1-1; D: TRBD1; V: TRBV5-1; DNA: TGCGCCAGCAGCTCTCGGACAGGGGGGAACACTGAAGCTTTCTTT; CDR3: CASSSRTGGNTEAFF
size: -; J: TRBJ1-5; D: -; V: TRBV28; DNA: TGTGCCAGCAGGGCAGGGGTTGGAAATCAGCCCCAGCATTTT; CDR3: CASRAGVGNQPQHF
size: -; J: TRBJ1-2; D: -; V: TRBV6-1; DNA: TGTGCCAGCAGTGTGGCCGGCTCCTATGGCTACACCTTC; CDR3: CASSVAGSYGYTF
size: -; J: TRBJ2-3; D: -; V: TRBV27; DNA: TGTGCCAGCAGTTCCCGGAGCCTAGCAGCCGATACGCAGTATTTT; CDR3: CASSSRSLAADTQYF
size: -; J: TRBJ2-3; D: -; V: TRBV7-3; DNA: TGTGCCAGCAGCCCAACTGGCCCCGATACGCAGTATTTT; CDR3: CASSPTGPDTQYF
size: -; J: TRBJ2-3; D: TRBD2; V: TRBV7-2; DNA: TGTGCCAGCAGCTTAGGAGCGGGAGGTCCCACAGATACGCAGTATTTT; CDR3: CASSLGAGGPTDTQYF
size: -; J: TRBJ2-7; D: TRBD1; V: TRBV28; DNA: TGTGCCAGCAGTCCAGGGGACAGGGACTCCTGCGAGCAGTACTTC; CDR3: CASSPGDRDSCEQYF
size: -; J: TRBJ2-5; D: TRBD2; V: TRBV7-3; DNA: TGTGCCAGCAGCTCCTCGGGACTAGCGGGAGAGGGGGAGACCCAGTACTTC; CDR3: CASSSSGLAGEGETQYF
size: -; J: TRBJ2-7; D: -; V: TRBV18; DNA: TGTGCCAGCTCCCGCCAGGAATCTTACGAGCAGTACTTC; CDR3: CASSRQESYEQYF
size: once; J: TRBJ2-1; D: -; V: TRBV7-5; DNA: TGTGTCAGAAGCCGTGACCACAATGAGCAGTTCTTC; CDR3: CVRSRDHNEQFF
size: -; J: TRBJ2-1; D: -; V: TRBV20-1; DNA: TGCAGTGCTAGCCGAGGCAATGAGCAGTTCTTC; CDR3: CSASRGNEQFF
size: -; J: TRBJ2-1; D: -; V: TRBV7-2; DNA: TGTGCCAGCAGCTTAGAGTTGAAGAGCGCCGAGCAGTTCTTC; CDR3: CASSLELKSAEQFF
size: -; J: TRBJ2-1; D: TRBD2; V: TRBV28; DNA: TGTGCCAGCAGTTTACGGACTAGCGGGTCCAATGAGCAGTTCTTC; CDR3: CASSLRTSGSNEQFF
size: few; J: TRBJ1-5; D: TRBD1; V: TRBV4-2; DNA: TGTGCCAGCAGCCAACGAGGGGACAGGGGGAATCAGCCCCAGCATTTT; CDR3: CASSQRGDRGNQPQHF
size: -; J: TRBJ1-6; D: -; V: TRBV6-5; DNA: TGTGCCAGCAGTTATTGGAGGAATTCACCCCTCCACTTT; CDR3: CASSYWRNSPLHF
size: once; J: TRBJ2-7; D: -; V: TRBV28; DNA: TGTGCCAGCAGTTTCAGGGGGGCCCCACAGTACTTC; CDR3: CASSFRGAPQYF
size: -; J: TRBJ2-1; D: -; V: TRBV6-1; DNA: TGTGCCAGCGCCCATTTGCGTTACAATGAGCAGTTCTTC; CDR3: CASAHLRYNEQFF